The next 29 T cell receptor beta chains were all read from a single sample in a study of blood T cell repertoires in COVID-19. Sequenced by immunoSEQ multiplex PCR; TCRdb stores in-frame clones only, minus some. The sample includes hundreds of thousands of clones, approximately 80% of them seen just once. The sequenced sample was PBMCs or T cells enriched from blood (not recorded which). Receptors originate from a woman aged 40 to 55 with acute COVID-19.

The chain recombines TRBV9 with TRBJ2-7; perhaps TRBD1 as D (6 bases). This CDR3 spans 16 amino acids. Germline lookup yields CDR1 SGDLS and CDR2 YYNGEE. V lost 3 bases and J 1 base, leaving 17 bases between the germline ends. The CDR3 spells CASSGARDTYSYEQYF. CDR3 bases: TGTGCCAGCAGCGGCGCCCGGGACACCTATTCCTACGAGCAGTACTTC.

The chain links TRBV11-2 to TRBJ1-5, with a possible D match to TRBD1 (5 bases). The ends were cut back, 7 bases at V and 2 bases at J, with 12 bases in the middle. Germline V gene sequence: CDR1 SGHAT, CDR2 FQNNGV. This CDR3 contains 14 residues. CDR3 sequence: CASIPGFGNQPQHF. The DNA of the CDR3 is TGTGCCAGCATTCCAGGGTTCGGCAATCAGCCCCAGCATTTT.

This sequence joins TRBV11-2 and TRBJ1-4; 11 nucleotides align to TRBD1. Looked up from germline, CDR1 is SGHAT and CDR2 is FQNNGV. J was trimmed by 5 bases and V by 4 bases; bases with no gene match: 15. This CDR3 region has 19 residues. The CDR3 coding sequence is TGTGCCAGCAGCTCCACGGGACAGGGGGTCCGAAGGCCAAATGAAAAACTGTTTTTT. It is translated as CASSSTGQGVRRPNEKLFF.

The V call is TRBV28, the J call TRBJ1-5; 12 nucleotides match TRBD1. The CDR3 loop spans 19 amino acids. The germline V gene encodes CDR1 MDHEN and CDR2 SYDVKM. Trimming at V came to 3 bases and at J to 0 bases, leaving 9 bases not matched to a gene. The CDR3 protein is CASSFTPGQGASSNQPQHF. Here the CDR3 DNA reads TGTGCCAGCAGTTTCACACCGGGACAGGGGGCTTCTAGCAATCAGCCCCAGCATTTT.

The chain joins TRBV7-3 to TRBJ2-7, with 9 nucleotides matching TRBD2. The CDR3 totals 15 residues. Looked up from germline, CDR1 is SGHTA and CDR2 is FQGTGA. Germline trimming cut 1 base from V and 5 bases from J; bases unmatched to any gene: 6. CDR3 amino acids: CASSLMPSGIDEQYF. In nucleotides, the CDR3 is TGTGCCAGCAGCTTAATGCCTAGCGGGATCGACGAGCAGTACTTC. The variable domain in full, completed from reference TRBV7-3 and TRBJ2-7, reads GAGVSQTPSNKVTEKGKYVELRCDPISGHTALYWYRQSLGQGPEFLIYFQGTGAADDSGLPNDRFFAVRPEGSVSTLKIQRTERGDSAVYLCASSLMPSGIDEQYFGPGTRLTVT.

J is TRBJ2-7 and V is TRBV5-4, with 8 bases matching TRBD1. The CDR3 consists of 15 residues. Germline CDR1 is SGHNT and CDR2 is YYREEE (reference sequence). V was clipped by 3 bases and J by 6 bases; unmatched bases: 11. The CDR3 DNA reads as TGTGCCAGCAGCTATCTTCAGGGGGCGCTAGCCGAGCAGTACTTC. This gives the protein CASSYLQGALAEQYF.

The chain recombines TRBV25-1 with TRBJ2-1; TRBD2 aligns across 7 bases. Losses at the gene ends were 5 bases for V and 5 bases for J; bases not matched to a gene: 15. The CDR3 runs to 17 residues. Looked up from germline, CDR1 is MGHDK and CDR2 is SYGVNS. The CDR3 spells CASSWSSGPVRNNEQFF. Written as DNA, the CDR3 is TGTGCCAGCAGTTGGTCTAGCGGCCCCGTAAGGAACAATGAGCAGTTCTTC.

This rearrangement joins TRBV5-1 to TRBJ1-2, with TRBD1 identical over 9 bases. With V trimmed by 4 bases and J by 6 bases, 7 bases remained unmatched. From germline, CDR1 is SGHRS and CDR2 YFSETQ. This CDR3 contains 14 residues. The CDR3 DNA reads as TGCGCCAGCAGCCCAACGACAGGGGGGAATGGCTACACCTTC. Protein product: CASSPTTGGNGYTF.

The genes are TRBV10-3 and TRBJ1-5; D gene uncertain. CDR3 size: 13 residues. With 6 bases removed from V and 5 bases from J, the gap between germline ends came to 11 bases. Germline values: CDR1 ENHRY, CDR2 SYGVKD. The CDR3 loop reads CAIRDASDQPQHF. The CDR3 DNA sequence: TGTGCCATCAGGGATGCCAGCGATCAGCCCCAGCATTTT.

The chain couples TRBV2 to TRBJ2-3; D may be TRBD2 (6 bases). V lost 6 bases, J lost 1 base, and 11 bases lay in between. Per the germline V gene, CDR1 is SNHLY and CDR2 is FYNNEI. The length of the CDR3 is 14 residues. The CDR3 here is CASRRTGGTDTQYF. DNA of the CDR3: TGTGCCAGCAGGCGGACGGGGGGCACAGATACGCAGTATTTT.

CDR3 nucleotides: TGTGCCATCAGACTAACAGGGGATGAAGGCGGGGAGCTGTTTTTT. It codes for CAIRLTGDEGGELFF. The V and J genes are TRBV10-3 and TRBJ2-2, with TRBD1 matching over 7 bases. Germline V gives CDR1 ENHRY, CDR2 SYGVKD. J lost 7 bases, V lost 6 bases, and 11 bases had no gene match. The CDR3 has 15 residues.

V and J are TRBV12-3 or TRBV12-4 and TRBJ1-4; D uncertain. V gave up 6 bases and J gave up 10 bases, with 15 bases separating them. The CDR3 sequence is 13 residues long. CDR3 coding DNA: TGTGCCAGCAGGCCGGACTCGGGCCGAAAACTGTTTTTT. Encoded protein: CASRPDSGRKLFF.

This chain's CDR3 is CASSPPLAGPYEQYF. CDR3 coding DNA: TGTGCCAGCAGCCCACCCCTAGCGGGCCCCTACGAGCAGTACTTC. This chain joins TRBV7-2 and TRBJ2-7, with 8 bases aligning to TRBD2. V was clipped by 5 bases and J by 2 bases; unmatched bases: 8. Per germline, CDR1 SGHTA and CDR2 FQGNSA. The CDR3 runs 15 residues. Using reference TRBV7-2 and TRBJ2-7 for the parts outside the CDR3, the full variable domain is GAGVSQSPSNKVTEKGKDVELRCDPISGHTALYWYRQSLGQGLEFLIYFQGNSAPDKSGLPSDRFSAERTGGSVSTLTIQRTQQEDSAVYLCASSPPLAGPYEQYFGPGTRLTVT.

J is TRBJ2-1 and V is TRBV3-1 (or the pseudogene TRBV3-2); tentative D call: TRBD2 (6 bases). The CDR3 covers 16 residues. Germline CDR1 is LGHDT and CDR2 is YNNKEL (reference sequence). V lost 4 bases to trimming and J lost 9 bases, with 22 bases between them. The CDR3 DNA reads as TGTGCCAGCAGCCTCCGAAACCCAGGCCTGGGGGGTGAGCAGTTCTTC. This gives the protein CASSLRNPGLGGEQFF.

This rearrangement joins TRBV29-1 to TRBJ2-3; 8 positions agree with TRBD2. With V trimmed by 6 bases and J by 6 bases, 5 bases remained unmatched. This CDR3 is built from 12 residues. Germline V gene sequence: CDR1 SQVTM, CDR2 ANQGSEA. The CDR3 bases are TGCAGCGTAGTGGCTAGCGGGGATACGCAGTATTTT. It yields the protein CSVVASGDTQYF.

This rearrangement joins TRBV5-5 to TRBJ1-6; tentatively, D is TRBD1 (5 bases). In germline, CDR1 is SGHKS, CDR2 YYEKEE (reference sequence). V lost 0 bases and J 7 bases, leaving 17 bases between the germline ends. The CDR3 extends over 17 amino acids. CDR3 DNA: TGTGCCAGCAGCTTGGGGATCTTGTCGACAGTAAATTCACCCCTCCACTTT. Translating gives CASSLGILSTVNSPLHF.

The chain is built from TRBV6-5 and TRBJ2-5, with TRBD2 matching over 12 bases. V was clipped by 10 bases and J by 4 bases; unmatched bases: 10. Germline-derived CDR1 and CDR2 are MNHEY and SVGAGI. This CDR3 has 15 residues. The CDR3 DNA sequence: TGTGCCACGGGGCTAGCGGGAGGGCCGGGAGAGACCCAGTACTTC. It translates to CATGLAGGPGETQYF.

The V and J genes are TRBV14 and TRBJ2-7; D is perhaps TRBD2 (5 bases). Looked up from germline, CDR1 is SGHDN and CDR2 is FVKESK. The length of the CDR3 is 14 residues. V lost 1 base and J lost 6, with 13 bases in between. The CDR3 region is CASSQGRLAAEQYF. The CDR3 DNA is TGTGCCAGCAGCCAAGGAAGGCTAGCTGCCGAGCAGTACTTC.

This clone was seen just once. V and J are TRBV19 and TRBJ1-6; TRBD1 is a possible D gene (6 bases). Germline CDR1 is LNHDA and CDR2 is SQIVND (reference sequence). V was pared by 5 bases and J by 6 bases, with 14 bases between. The CDR3 extends over 15 amino acids. CDR3 residues: CASSLNRQANSPLHF. The DNA of the CDR3 is TGTGCCAGTAGTCTCAACAGACAGGCTAATTCACCCCTCCACTTT.

CDR3 sequence (DNA): TGTGCCAGCAGCTTGGCTGGACAGCTCTACAATGAGCAGTTCTTC. It specifies CASSLAGQLYNEQFF. The chain has TRBV5-5 and TRBJ2-1, with a possible D match to TRBD1 (6 bases). CDR1 SGHKS and CDR2 YYEKEE come from the germline V gene (reference sequence). Trimming left V 0 bases short and J 3 bases short, with 10 bases between. The CDR3 loop spans 15 amino acids.

The V call is TRBV30, the J call TRBJ2-4; 7 positions agree with TRBD1. CDR3 length equals 15 residues. Germline CDR1 and CDR2: GTSNPN and SVGIG (reference sequence). Trimming removed 1 base from V and 3 bases from J; junction bases left unmatched: 6. The chain's CDR3 is CAWSAVGQFKNIQYF. The CDR3 DNA sequence: TGTGCCTGGAGTGCCGTGGGACAGTTCAAAAACATTCAGTACTTC.

This sequence joins TRBV25-1 and TRBJ2-7; D unclear. Germline-derived CDR1 and CDR2 are MGHDK and SYGVNS. The CDR3 has 11 residues. V was pared by 5 bases and J by 5 bases, with 7 bases between. The CDR3 loop is CASSPSHEQYF. In DNA, the CDR3 is TGTGCCAGCAGTCCAAGCCACGAGCAGTACTTC.

The gene calls are TRBV5-8 and TRBJ1-2; perhaps TRBD1 as D (5 bases). Germline V CDR1 and CDR2: SGHTS, YDEGEE. V was trimmed by 4 bases and J by 8 bases, leaving 18 bases between them. The CDR3 runs 14 residues. The CDR3 DNA follows: TGTGCCAGCAGCAGGACCCAGGGCTATGAGGGCTACACCTTC. Amino acid sequence: CASSRTQGYEGYTF.

The V gene is TRBV5-4, the J gene TRBJ2-3; D is ambiguous. There are 13 residues in the CDR3. Germline-derived CDR1 and CDR2 are SGHNT and YYREEE (reference sequence). Trimming stripped 9 bases from V and 1 base from J, with 12 bases between. The DNA for the CDR3 is TGTGCCATTTCGGCGGCAGGCACAGATACGCAGTATTTT. It is translated as CAISAAGTDTQYF.

The chain recombines TRBV7-2 with TRBJ2-2; 8 nucleotides line up with TRBD1. The CDR3 has 16 residues. Germline V gene lookup returns CDR1 SGHTA and CDR2 FQGNSA. The V and J ends lost 1 base and 4 bases, in that order; junction bases with no gene match: 5. The CDR3 sequence is CASSLVGTGRTGELFF. The CDR3 DNA reads TGTGCCAGCAGCTTAGTTGGGACAGGACGCACCGGGGAGCTGTTTTTT.

The chain carries TRBV9 and TRBJ1-1; maybe TRBD1 (6 bases). This CDR3 comprises 12 residues. Per the germline V gene, CDR1 is SGDLS and CDR2 is YYNGEE. V lost 10 bases and J 7 bases, leaving 17 bases between the germline ends. The CDR3 spells CASKGGANEAFF. CDR3 in DNA: TGTGCCTCGAAGGGGGGGGCAAATGAAGCTTTCTTT.

This chain links TRBV7-9 with TRBJ2-1; maybe TRBD1 (6 bases). The CDR3 runs to 16 residues. Germline lookup yields CDR1 SEHNR and CDR2 FQNEAQ (reference sequence). Trimming pared 1 base from V and 5 bases from J, leaving 15 bases between. The CDR3 DNA reads TGTGCCAGCAGCTTAGGGCAGGGGTTTGAAAACAATGAGCAGTTCTTC. Its protein product is CASSLGQGFENNEQFF.

V usage is TRBV29-1 and J usage is TRBJ2-3; TRBD2 might be the D (6 bases). This CDR3 region has 13 residues. The germline V and J ends were trimmed by 7 bases and 2 bases, with 13 bases remaining between them. Germline lookup yields CDR1 SQVTM and CDR2 ANQGSEA. CDR3 loop: CSAGGAPTDTQYF. The DNA of the CDR3 is TGCAGCGCCGGGGGAGCGCCCACAGATACGCAGTATTTT.

The V and J genes are TRBV6-5 and TRBJ2-2; D is undetermined. CDR1 MNHEY and CDR2 SVGAGI come from the germline V gene. This CDR3 has 11 amino acids. V was trimmed by 11 bases and J by 0 bases, leaving 4 bases between them. The CDR3 DNA reads TGTGCCCAAACGAACACCGGGGAGCTGTTTTTT. Its protein product is CAQTNTGELFF.